Following are 21 T cell receptor beta chains from one sample sequenced in a study of vaccination and CD4 T cells after COVID-19. Sequencing of the DNA from cultured CD4+ T cells was carried out with the Oncomine TCR Beta short-read assay. TCRdb re-analysed the PCR reads in MiXCR, keeping a single row per CDR3 protein. The sample yields about 17,000 distinct CDR3 sequences, 45% to 65% seen once. As to treatment: approximately nine-day PBMC culture with coronavirus spike peptide pools or control peptides (ViraFEST assay). Their specific antigens are unknown. Sequencing was carried out using CD4+ T cells from blood, cultured in vitro. The origin of the receptors is a human donor who had recovered from COVID-19.

The rearrangement links TRBV10-3 to TRBJ1-1; 9 nucleotides align to TRBD1. The CDR3 spans 13 residues. Germline-derived CDR1 and CDR2 are ENHRY and SYGVKD. Losses at the gene ends were 7 bases for V and 10 bases for J; bases not matched to a gene: 10. CDR3 residues: CAITSTGGIGAFF. CDR3 DNA sequence: TGTGCCATCACTTCGACAGGGGGAATCGGAGCTTTCTTT.

The chain is built from TRBV4-1 and TRBJ2-7, with D uncertain. Trimming took 4 bases from V and 4 from J, leaving 14 bases between them. Per the germline V gene, CDR1 is MGHRA and CDR2 is YSYEKL. The CDR3 spans 14 residues. CDR3 sequence reads: CASSLQDFGYEQYF. The CDR3, as DNA: TGCGCCAGCAGCCTACAAGATTTCGGATACGAGCAGTACTTC.

The chain couples TRBV7-2 to TRBJ1-1; 9 bases match TRBD1. CDR3 length: 14 residues. The ends lost 5 bases at V and 1 base at J; junction bases unmatched: 2. Germline lookup yields CDR1 SGHTA and CDR2 FQGNSA. The DNA for the CDR3 is TGTGCCAGCAGCCGGGACAGGGCGAACACTGAAGCTTTCTTT. It codes for CASSRDRANTEAFF. Full variable domain (missing parts from reference TRBV7-2 and TRBJ1-1): GAGVSQSPSNKVTEKGKDVELRCDPISGHTALYWYRQSLGQGLEFLIYFQGNSAPDKSGLPSDRFSAERTGGSVSTLTIQRTQQEDSAVYLCASSRDRANTEAFFGQGTRLTVV.

This rearrangement joins TRBV2 to TRBJ2-3, with D uncertain. CDR1 is SNHLY, CDR2 FYNNEI, per germline. The V gene lost 8 bases and the J gene lost 0 bases, with 6 bases spanning the gap. This CDR3 spans 12 amino acids. The CDR3 here is CASERSTDTQYF. In DNA form, the CDR3 reads TGTGCCAGCGAACGGAGCACAGATACGCAGTATTTT.

The chain carries TRBV20-1 and TRBJ1-5, with D uncertain. Looked up from germline, CDR1 is DFQATT and CDR2 is SNEGSKA (reference sequence). The CDR3 has 13 residues. The ends were cut back, 4 bases at V and 3 bases at J, with 10 bases in the middle. CDR3 amino acids: CSAILALNQPQHF. Written as DNA, the CDR3 is TGCAGTGCTATCTTAGCGCTCAATCAGCCCCAGCATTTT.

The gene calls are TRBV19 and TRBJ1-2; 10 bases are a match to TRBD1. J lost 3 bases, V lost 3 bases, and 4 bases had no gene match. This CDR3 is built from 15 residues. Germline V gene lookup returns CDR1 LNHDA and CDR2 SQIVND (reference sequence). The CDR3: CASSIRTGGDYGYTF. CDR3 coding DNA: TGTGCCAGTAGTATCAGGACAGGGGGTGACTATGGCTACACCTTC.

This clonotype has only a few counts. The chain uses TRBV2 and TRBJ1-1; 7 nucleotides agree with TRBD1. The CDR3 totals 16 residues. CDR1 SNHLY and CDR2 FYNNEI come from the germline V gene. Unmatched junction bases numbered 8, after V lost 1 base and J lost 3 bases. CDR3 coding DNA: TGTGCCAGCAGTGAAGAAGGGGGCAACCGGGACACTGAAGCTTTCTTT. As protein: CASSEEGGNRDTEAFF.

Remarks on this clonotype: A much larger clone lies a single base off, so this may be a read error. This chain connects TRBV15 to TRBJ1-5; 7 bases line up with TRBD1. The CDR3 length is 17 residues. Per the germline V gene, CDR1 is LNHNV and CDR2 is YYDKDF (reference sequence). CDR3 amino acids: CTTSSGRDSDSNQPQHF. CDR3 DNA sequence: TGTACCACCAGCAGTGGTAGGGACAGCGATAGCAATCAGCCCCAGCATTTT.

This chain uses TRBV20-1 with TRBJ2-7; 7 bases are shared with TRBD1. Germline CDR1 and CDR2: DFQATT and SNEGSKA (reference sequence). The CDR3 is made up of 13 amino acids. The ends lost 6 bases at V and 5 bases at J; junction bases unmatched: 10. Here the CDR3 reads CSAARPGTDEQYF. The CDR3 nucleotides read TGCAGTGCCGCACGTCCAGGGACAGACGAGCAGTACTTC.

This chain connects TRBV11-3 to TRBJ1-1; D is unresolved. This CDR3 comprises 16 residues. V was cut by 1 base and J by 0 bases, with 12 bases left in between. Germline assignment: CDR1 SGHNT and CDR2 YENEEA. The CDR3 is CASSLGTDGLNTEAFF. The CDR3, as DNA: TGTGCCAGCAGCTTAGGCACAGACGGATTGAACACTGAAGCTTTCTTT.

The J gene is TRBJ1-2, the V gene TRBV6-5; 7 bases are a match to TRBD1. The V segment lost 0 bases and the J segment 6 bases; nucleotides outside the gene matches: 1. Germline V CDR1 and CDR2: MNHEY, SVGAGI. The CDR3 covers 13 residues. The CDR3 nucleotides are TGTGCCAGCAGTTACTCGGACAGGCATGGCTACACCTTC. Translation gives CASSYSDRHGYTF.

The V gene is TRBV7-3, the J gene TRBJ2-5; TRBD2 matches 8 bases. V gave up 3 bases and J gave up 8 bases; unmatched junction bases: 5. The CDR3 runs 13 residues. Germline CDR1 is SGHTA and CDR2 is FQGTGA. CDR3 nucleotide sequence: TGTGCCAGCAGCTTCGCTAGCGGGTATACCCAGTACTTC. It yields the protein CASSFASGYTQYF.

This clonotype showed up just a few times. The CDR3, as DNA: TGTGCCAGCAGCCCAAACCGCCAAGAGACCCAGTACTTC. Translating it yields CASSPNRQETQYF. V and J are TRBV7-2 and TRBJ2-5; D ambiguous. V lost 5 bases and J 1 base, leaving 8 bases between the germline ends. CDR1 is SGHTA and CDR2 is FQGNSA in the germline V gene. The CDR3 extends over 13 amino acids.

CDR3 residues: CAISESQGRGVETQYF. The CDR3 nucleotides are TGTGCCATCAGTGAGTCTCAGGGCAGGGGAGTAGAGACCCAGTACTTC. The rearrangement links TRBV10-3 to TRBJ2-5, with D tentatively TRBD1 (6 bases). CDR3 length equals 16 residues. Germline CDR1 ENHRY, CDR2 SYGVKD. V lost 0 bases and J lost 4, with 15 bases in between.

The chain employs TRBV4-3 and TRBJ1-2; the D is unclear. V lost 4 bases and J 2 bases, leaving 14 bases between the germline ends. The CDR3 sequence is 15 residues long. The V gene's germline CDR1 is LGHNA and CDR2 YSLEER. CDR3 nucleotides: TGCGCCAGCAGCCGCAATCGAGCCCTGAACTATGGCTACACCTTC. Amino acids: CASSRNRALNYGYTF.

This clonotype showed up just a few times. This chain links TRBV24-1 with TRBJ2-5, with 14 bases identical to TRBD2. Germline loops: CDR1 KGHDR, CDR2 SFDVKD. Trimming removed 12 bases from V and 3 bases from J; junction bases left unmatched: 11. The CDR3 spans 16 residues. Written as DNA, the CDR3 is TGTGCCGTCAAGGGACCGGGACTAGCGGGAGAAGAGACCCAGTACTTC. It encodes CAVKGPGLAGEETQYF.

This clonotype was counted a few times. This chain joins TRBV4-1 and TRBJ1-2, with D possibly TRBD1 on 5 matching bases. CDR3 size: 17 residues. The germline V gene has CDR1 MGHRA and CDR2 YSYEKL. V dropped 3 bases and J dropped 7 bases, with 24 bases sitting between them. The CDR3 protein is CASSQRSLTGPVVGYTF. The CDR3 region has the DNA TGCGCCAGCAGCCAGCGTTCTTTAACAGGACCCGTCGTTGGCTACACCTTC.

This chain connects TRBV7-2 to TRBJ2-5; D gene ambiguous. Trimming removed 1 base from V and 5 bases from J, with 5 bases in between. The CDR3 has 12 amino acids. Germline V gene data show CDR1 as SGHTA and CDR2 as FQGNSA. The CDR3 DNA sequence: TGTGCCAGCAGCTTAGATCGTGAGACCCAGTACTTC. This sequence encodes CASSLDRETQYF.

The J gene is TRBJ2-3, the V gene TRBV11-2; D remains unclear. V was shortened by 5 bases and J by 4 bases, with 16 bases between the two germline ends. CDR3 length: 15 amino acids. Germline V CDR1 and CDR2: SGHAT, FQNNGV. The CDR3 DNA follows: TGTGCCAGCAGCCAGGAGAGTTATTACGCAGATACGCAGTATTTT. Translating gives CASSQESYYADTQYF.

This CDR3 is CASSQLGWGGNYGYTF. DNA for the CDR3: TGTGCCAGCAGCCAGTTAGGTTGGGGGGGGAACTATGGCTACACCTTC. This chain links TRBV4-2 with TRBJ1-2; the D gene is possibly TRBD1 (5 bases). The CDR3 is 16 residues long. V lost 3 bases and J 2 bases, leaving 16 bases between the germline ends. Germline CDR1 reads LGHNA; CDR2 reads YNFKEQ.

This rearrangement joins TRBV6-1 to TRBJ2-3; no definite D call. The CDR3 extends over 13 amino acids. Looked up from germline, CDR1 is MNHNS and CDR2 is SASEGT. V was shortened by 6 bases and J by 0 bases, with 7 bases between the two germline ends. Here the CDR3 reads CASRTDSTDTQYF. The CDR3 DNA sequence: TGTGCCAGCAGGACTGATAGCACAGATACGCAGTATTTT.